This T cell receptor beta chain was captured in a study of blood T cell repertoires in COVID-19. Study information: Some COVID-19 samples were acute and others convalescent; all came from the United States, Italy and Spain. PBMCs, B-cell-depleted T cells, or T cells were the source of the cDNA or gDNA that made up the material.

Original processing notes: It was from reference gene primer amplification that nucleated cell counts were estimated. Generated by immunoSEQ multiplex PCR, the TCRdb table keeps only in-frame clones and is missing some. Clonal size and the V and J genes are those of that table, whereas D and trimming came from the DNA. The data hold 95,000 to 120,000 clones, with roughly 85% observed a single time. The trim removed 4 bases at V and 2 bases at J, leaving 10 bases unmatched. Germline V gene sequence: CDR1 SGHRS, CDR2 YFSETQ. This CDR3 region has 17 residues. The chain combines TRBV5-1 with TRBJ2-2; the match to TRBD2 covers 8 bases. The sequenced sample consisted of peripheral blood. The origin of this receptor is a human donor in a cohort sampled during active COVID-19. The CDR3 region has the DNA TGCGCCAGCAGCAGGCCAGTAGCGGGACTAAACACCGGGGAGCTGTTTTTT. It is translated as CASSRPVAGLNTGELFF.